This TCR beta chain was found in a study of T cells in Graves' hyperthyroidism and ophthalmopathy. General study points: Ophthalmopathy was predicted by the model a median of roughly 6.6 months ahead of onset. Patients with ophthalmopathy were separated from those with stable hyperthyroidism by a 13 V-J model.

The length of the CDR3 is 15 residues. CDR1 is LGHNA and CDR2 is YNFKEQ in the germline V gene. Germline trimming cut 0 bases from V and 5 bases from J; bases unmatched to any gene: 6. This clonotype was found many times. The antigen remains unidentified. What was amplified from RNA transcripts were TCR beta CDR3 regions. The HTBI set primed first-round TCR CDR3 RT-PCR. A single record per CDR3 protein comes from TCRdb applying MiXCR to the multiplex PCR reads. The data show some 510,000 distinct CDR3 sequences, 20% seen once. Hyperthyroidism of Graves' type that showed no ophthalmopathy progression within 18 months was stable. Patients showing uncontrolled infection, other autoimmune disease, pregnancy or lactation were ineligible.

The rearrangement uses TRBV4-2 and TRBJ2-7, with 8 nucleotides matching TRBD2. This TCR was recovered from a man aged 18 to 29 with Graves' hyperthyroidism. Sequencing was done on a sample of blood. CDR3 sequence: CASSQDRGGGNEQYF. CDR3 sequence (DNA): TGTGCCAGCAGCCAAGATCGGGGGGGAGGGAACGAGCAGTACTTC.